A single sample is the source of the 8 T cell receptor beta chains below, sequenced in a study of blood T cell repertoires in COVID-19. Sequencing was performed with immunoSEQ multiplex PCR; in TCRdb, only in-frame clones are kept and a portion is missing. The sample lists around 50,000 clones, approximately 90% occurring once. The sample comprised peripheral blood. These receptors were obtained from a man in his fifties or sixties with active COVID-19.

This clone was seen just once. The chain is built from TRBV5-1 and TRBJ2-1, with 9 bases lining up with TRBD2. V lost 4 bases to trimming and J lost 6 bases; unmatched junction nucleotides: 5. The germline V gene encodes CDR1 SGHRS and CDR2 YFSETQ. CDR3 length: 14 residues. This chain's CDR3 is CASSTSGGSNEQFF. CDR3 DNA: TGCGCCAGCAGCACGAGCGGGGGGTCCAATGAGCAGTTCTTC.

The chain employs TRBV25-1 and TRBJ1-2; no reliable D call. CDR3 size: 14 residues. Germline CDR1 is MGHDK and CDR2 is SYGVNS. The V end lost 4 bases, the J end lost 4 bases, and 13 bases lay between the germline ends. In DNA, the CDR3 is TGTGCCAGCAGTGCCGCGGGGATTTTCTATGGCTACACCTTC. Amino acids: CASSAAGIFYGYTF.

In this sample, this clone turned up a few times. This chain links TRBV19 with TRBJ2-5; 9 bases line up with TRBD2. The CDR3 runs 15 residues. J gave up 4 bases and V 3 bases, and 6 bases lay outside the gene matches. Looked up from germline, CDR1 is LNHDA and CDR2 is SQIVND (reference sequence). CDR3 nucleotide sequence: TGTGCCAGTAGTATGGGTAGCGGGGGCGGAGAGACCCAGTACTTC. Translation gives CASSMGSGGGETQYF.

V and J are TRBV24-1 and TRBJ2-2; TRBD2 matches 8 bases. Germline lookup yields CDR1 KGHDR and CDR2 SFDVKD. J gave up 5 bases and V 9 bases, and 1 base lay outside the gene matches. This CDR3 region has 12 residues. The CDR3 loop is CATRLATGELFF. As DNA, the CDR3 is TGTGCCACCCGACTAGCGACCGGGGAGCTGTTTTTT.

This clone was observed once. The chain carries TRBV18 and TRBJ1-2, with D hard to call. V was trimmed by 3 bases and J by 6 bases, leaving 14 bases between them. Germline assignment: CDR1 KGHSH and CDR2 LQKENI. This CDR3 has 14 amino acids. The CDR3 sequence: CASSPRHGPDGYTF. In DNA, the CDR3 is TGTGCCAGCTCACCCCGACACGGCCCGGATGGCTACACCTTC. The variable domain in full, completed from reference TRBV18 and TRBJ1-2, reads NAGVMQNPRHLVRRRGQEARLRCSPMKGHSHVYWYRQLPEEGLKFMVYLQKENIIDESGMPKERFSAEFPKEGPSILRIQQVVRGDSAAYFCASSPRHGPDGYTFGSGTRLTVV.

The chain has TRBV6-5 and TRBJ1-6; 7 bases agree with TRBD1. The J segment lost 7 bases and the V segment lost 6 bases, leaving 6 bases of the junction unmatched. Looked up from germline, CDR1 is MNHEY and CDR2 is SVGAGI. The CDR3 consists of 14 residues. DNA for the CDR3: TGTGCCAGCAGGCCGACAGGGAAGAATTCACCCCTCCACTTT. Protein sequence: CASRPTGKNSPLHF.

The CDR3 protein is CASSLTAHNEQFF. The CDR3 bases are TGTGCCAGCTCACTGACAGCTCACAATGAGCAGTTCTTC. V gene TRBV18 combines with J gene TRBJ2-1, with D perhaps TRBD1 (5 bases). V was shortened by 4 bases and J by 5 bases, with 9 bases between the two germline ends. Germline loops: CDR1 KGHSH, CDR2 LQKENI. The CDR3 is 13 amino acids.

The V and J genes are TRBV30 and TRBJ2-7, with 9 positions matching TRBD1. The CDR3 extends over 15 amino acids. V trimming: 3 bases; J trimming: 3 bases; junction bases outside the gene matches: 9. Germline V gives CDR1 GTSNPN, CDR2 SVGIG (reference sequence). This CDR3 reads CAWSGGTGSFYEQYF. The CDR3, as DNA: TGTGCCTGGAGCGGCGGGACAGGGTCCTTCTACGAGCAGTACTTC.